This TCR beta chain was sequenced for a study of blood T cell repertoires in COVID-19 (TCRdb year 2020). Broadly, across the study: Samples from collaborators originated in the United States, Italy and Spain and spanned both the acute and convalescent phases of COVID-19. Deeply sampled blood TCRbeta repertoires from subjects exposed to, actively infected with, or recovered from COVID-19 were included in the dataset. The prospective study material was composed of cDNA or gDNA derived from T cells, B-cell-depleted T cells, or PBMCs. Nearly every sample came with metadata listing a de-identified subject ID, COVID-19 status, age in years and sex. The repertoires were made available in a free public database intended to serve as a resource for research on the immune response to SARS-CoV-2. Samples were obtained from the ongoing ImmuneRACE study (first 160 participants) and from about 1,300 subjects provided by 6 global collaborators. Where HLA class I and class II types were available, the types were taken from metadata supplied by the sample provider, not from assay-based typing.

CDR1 is given as GTSNPN and CDR2 as SVGIG, both from the germline V gene (reference sequence). V is cut back by 0 bases and J by 8 bases, with 9 bases in the junction unmatched. Measured from the cysteine to the phenylalanine, the CDR3 is 15 residues long. Kept here is only the CDR3 DNA, which spans 45 bases and is read in frame from base 1. Here is what the overall study found, with its caveats: The amount of clinical and demographic metadata varied by source and participant and was provided uncurated.

One collaborating source in Seattle enrolled patients while the patients were actively infected and followed the patients over time throughout the course of disease. Whole blood was collected in K2EDTA tubes by collaborating institutions according to the institutions' own protocols. For TCRbeta analysis, collaborators shipped samples as frozen whole blood, isolated PBMCs, or DNA extracted from either of those sample types. This clone was recorded once. The antigen this receptor binds is unknown. Base quality data are lacking; no much larger clone is found one base away. TCRbeta CDR3 regions were amplified from genomic DNA by means of the immunoSEQ Assay, a bias-controlled multiplex PCR. As for the original processing: Nucleated cell counts per sample were estimated from amplification of reference gene primers within the assay. Sequence reads were collapsed and filtered to measure the absolute abundance of every unique TCRbeta CDR3 rearrangement. For each sample, productive Simpson clonality was calculated as the square root of Simpson's diversity index across productive rearrangements. TCRdb mirrors the immuneACCESS table, restricted to in-frame sequences. Some clones are absent from its copies; in checked studies, under half trace to an unresolved V gene, and the reason for the others is unknown. Clonal size and the V and J genes are those of that table, whereas D and trimming came from the DNA. This sample comprises a few hundred thousand clones, roughly 90% of them detected only once. The ten largest clones represent more than 0.7% of the sample.

This clonotype was obtained from a man aged 18 to 30 with COVID-19, enrolled during active disease. Sequencing was done on a sample of peripheral blood. The chain is assembled from TRBV30 and TRBJ2-1; 8 bases in between match TRBD2. The bases are TGTGCCTGGAGTGTACGCACTAGCGGATTCGATGAGCAGTTCTTC. Its coded protein is CAWSVRTSGFDEQFF.